The clone carrying this T cell receptor (beta chain) was counted many times. Time point indicated: patch test 3, about 24 weeks after DPC sensitization. The treatment here: therapeutic diphenylcyclopropenone sensitization with weekly scalp DPC. Before extraction, the whole blood was not fractionated, and total RNA was taken from it. Library construction involved attaching unique molecular identifiers to individual cDNA molecules, which allowed quantitative, reproducible TCR counting. TCRdb re-called the RACE reads with MiXCR, one entry per CDR3 protein. The data show fewer than 40,000 distinct CDR3 sequences, with approximately 12% seen just once and about 2.3% held by the top ten. With 8 bases removed from V and 0 bases from J, the gap between germline ends came to 20 bases. The germline gives CDR1 MDHEN, CDR2 SYDVKM. The CDR3 contains 17 residues. These data are taken from a study of human T cells and chemical hapten exposure. Study context: Skin of the upper inner arm, around 2 cm by around 2 cm, received 2% DPC for sensitization. Mostly female, the patients presented with alopecia areata, totalis or universalis.

The chain recombines TRBV28 with TRBJ2-1, with D possibly TRBD2 on 6 matching bases. The sequence derives from a woman in her forties with alopecia areata. Some clones in this sample may be carry-over from other donors' samples. This specimen was whole blood, taken in connection with sensitization to the hapten diphenylcyclopropenone (DPC). The chain's CDR3 is CASDRRASASSYNEQFF. CDR3 nucleotides: TGTGCCAGCGACCGAAGGGCTAGCGCAAGCTCCTACAATGAGCAGTTCTTC.